This TCR beta chain originates from a study of early T cells in non-severe SARS-CoV-2 infection. Germline CDR1 reads MDHEN; CDR2 reads SYDVKM. Deletions cut 3 bases from V and 0 bases from J, with 9 bases between. This CDR3 spans 14 amino acids. This clonotype has only a few counts. Each single cDNA molecule received a unique molecular identifier. TCRdb re-derived calls from the 5' RACE reads in MiXCR, one entry per CDR3 protein. The table has about 58,000 distinct CDR3 sequences, 9.5% to 15% seen once. Sequencing was carried out using whole blood. This chain links TRBV28 with TRBJ2-7; D gene unclear. This TCR derives from an adult who was a healthcare worker with PCR-confirmed SARS-CoV-2 infection or an uninfected control (not recorded which). The DNA for the CDR3 is TGTGCCAGCAGTTTCGGTGGAAGCTCCTACGAGCAGTACTTC. It encodes CASSFGGSSYEQYF.